This T cell receptor (beta chain) was sequenced in a study of T cell changes during pregnancy in multiple sclerosis. Assay: immunoSEQ multiplex PCR; the TCRdb copy retains only in-frame clones and omits some. The data contain about 100,000 clones, roughly 90% of them singletons. CDR1 is WNHNN and CDR2 is SYGVQD in the germline V gene (reference sequence). Trimming left V 2 bases short and J 7 bases short, with 11 bases between. This CDR3 has 14 residues. Sequences were derived from peripheral blood, sampled after pregnancy. J is TRBJ2-2 and V is TRBV10-1; weak D call: TRBD1 (6 bases). The sequence derives from a female donor with multiple sclerosis, enrolled in a pregnancy study. The CDR3 reads CASSEQGMDGELFF. CDR3 in DNA: TGCGCCAGCAGTGAGCAGGGGATGGACGGGGAGCTGTTTTTT.